The T cell receptor beta chain under discussion was sequenced for a study of blood T cell repertoires in COVID-19. Study details: Spain, Italy and the United States supplied samples that represented acute and convalescent COVID-19. PBMCs, B-cell-depleted T cells, or T cells were the source of the cDNA or gDNA that made up the material.

Authors' analysis steps: Reference gene primer amplification gave estimated nucleated cell counts. Sequenced by immunoSEQ multiplex PCR; TCRdb stores in-frame clones only, minus some. V, J and clone size derive from that table, while D and trimming were established from the DNA sequence. Among 300,000 to 350,000 clones listed, approximately 83% were seen once. Trimming took off 4 bases at V and 4 bases at J, with 15 bases between the two ends. Per germline, CDR1 SGDLS and CDR2 YYNGEE. The CDR3 is made up of 15 amino acids. Cohort allocation depended upon clinical history that participants reported. The TCR sequence derives from a young man who had recovered from COVID-19. Material for sequencing was PBMCs or T cells enriched from blood (not recorded which). This chain links TRBV9 with TRBJ1-3, with a tentative D call TRBD1 (5 bases). CDR3 residues: CASSPTGQGGNTIYF. CDR3 nucleotide sequence: TGTGCCAGCAGCCCCACCGGGCAGGGCGGAAACACCATATATTTT. The full variable domain, with the rest looked up from reference TRBV9 and TRBJ1-3, is DSGVTQTPKHLITATGQRVTLRCSPRSGDLSVYWYQQSLDQGLQFLIQYYNGEERAKGNILERFSAQQFPDLHSELNLSSLELGDSALYFCASSPTGQGGNTIYFGEGSWLTVV.